A single sample is the source of the 15 T cell receptor beta chains below, sequenced in a study of neurological immune-mediated disorders. TCRdb fed the 5' RACE reads into MiXCR, producing one record per CDR3 protein. Of around 20,000 distinct CDR3 sequences listed, around 15% are singletons. Sequenced: CD4+ T cells from blood. The source is a woman between 55 and 75 years old with HTLV-1-associated myelopathy (HAM/TSP).

The chain recombines TRBV18 with TRBJ2-7, with D perhaps TRBD1 or TRBD2 (5 bases each). This CDR3 is built from 14 residues. Germline-derived CDR1 and CDR2 are KGHSH and LQKENI. Trimming took 3 bases from V and 5 from J, leaving 14 bases between them. CDR3 residues: CASSPGVGNNEQYF. The CDR3 coding sequence is TGTGCCAGCTCACCGGGGGTTGGGAACAACGAGCAGTACTTC. The variable domain in full, completed from reference TRBV18 and TRBJ2-7, reads NAGVMQNPRHLVRRRGQEARLRCSPMKGHSHVYWYRQLPEEGLKFMVYLQKENIIDESGMPKERFSAEFPKEGPSILRIQQVVRGDSAAYFCASSPGVGNNEQYFGPGTRLTVT.

This clonotype was found a few times. The chain carries TRBV5-1 and TRBJ2-7; 8 bases line up with TRBD1. With 1 base clipped from V and 8 bases from J, the junction kept 8 bases outside the gene matches. The CDR3 contains 14 residues. CDR1 is SGHRS and CDR2 is YFSETQ in the germline V gene. This chain's CDR3 is CASSLQYGTGQQYF. CDR3 nucleotide sequence: TGCGCCAGCAGCTTGCAGTATGGGACAGGCCAGCAGTACTTC.

This clonotype showed up many times. The rearrangement uses TRBV18 and TRBJ2-1, with a possible D match to TRBD2 (6 bases). This CDR3 comprises 13 residues. The V end was cut by 1 base, the J end by 6 bases, with 7 bases between. Per the germline V gene, CDR1 is KGHSH and CDR2 is LQKENI. The CDR3 region is CASSPQEGNEQFF. The CDR3 DNA reads as TGTGCCAGCTCACCACAGGAGGGCAATGAGCAGTTCTTC.

This clonotype was recorded at least ten times. The chain links TRBV12-3 or TRBV12-4 to TRBJ1-1; unclear D gene. CDR3 length: 14 amino acids. The V and J ends lost 3 bases and 1 base respectively, with 9 bases between them. CDR3 in DNA: TGTGCCAGCAGTTTTTCAGCCAGGAACACTGAAGCTTTCTTT. This gives the protein CASSFSARNTEAFF.

The chain joins TRBV20-1 to TRBJ1-1; D remains unclear. The CDR3 covers 12 residues. The germline V gene encodes CDR1 DFQATT and CDR2 SNEGSKA (reference sequence). CDR3 sequence: CSAGRGNTEAFF. CDR3 sequence (DNA): TGCAGCGCTGGGCGGGGGAACACTGAAGCTTTCTTT.

The sample holds many counts of this clonotype. The chain is built from TRBV11-3 and TRBJ1-1; 10 bases fit TRBD1. The CDR3 loop spans 14 amino acids. V trimming: 3 bases; J trimming: 3 bases; junction bases outside the gene matches: 1. The germline V gene encodes CDR1 SGHNT and CDR2 YENEEA. The CDR3 spells CASSFGTGDTEAFF. DNA for the CDR3: TGTGCCAGCAGCTTCGGGACAGGGGACACTGAAGCTTTCTTT.

In its sample, this clonotype was seen many times. The chain couples TRBV5-6 to TRBJ2-5, with D perhaps TRBD2 (5 bases). The germline CDR1 and CDR2 sequences are SGHDT and YYEEEE. V shed 5 bases and J shed 3 bases, with 17 bases lying between them. The CDR3 contains 15 residues. CDR3 sequence: CASRTGGGGKETQYF. The CDR3 DNA is TGTGCCAGCAGAACCGGCGGAGGAGGAAAAGAGACCCAGTACTTC.

This clonotype showed up just a few times. This sequence may be a read error, since a much larger clone differs from it by one base. The chain links TRBV7-2 to TRBJ2-7; D is unclear. The length of the CDR3 is 12 residues. Germline lookup yields CDR1 SGHTA and CDR2 FQGNSA. The CDR3 nucleotides read TGTGCCAGCAGCCCACACTACCACGAGCGGTACTTC. Protein: CASSPHYHERYF.

The table lists this clonotype with many counts. The J gene is TRBJ2-2, the V gene TRBV15; possible D gene TRBD1, 6 bases. V shed 9 bases and J shed 5 bases, with 19 bases lying between them. The CDR3 has 15 amino acids. CDR1 is LNHNV, CDR2 YYDKDF, per germline (reference sequence). The CDR3 DNA reads TGTGCCACAACTAAGGGGGTGGGAGTAACCGGGGAGCTGTTTTTT. Its translation is CATTKGVGVTGELFF.

This clonotype is categorized as medium-sized. J is TRBJ2-7 and V is TRBV25-1; 8 bases are shared with TRBD2. The V segment lost 1 base and the J segment 2 bases; nucleotides outside the gene matches: 1. Germline V lookup: CDR1 MGHDK, CDR2 SYGVNS. The CDR3 is 14 residues long. CDR3 loop: CASSESGGAYEQYF. CDR3 DNA: TGTGCCAGCAGTGAATCCGGGGGGGCCTACGAGCAGTACTTC.

This clonotype was counted ten times or more. V gene TRBV5-1 combines with J gene TRBJ2-6; 10 positions match TRBD1. CDR1 is SGHRS, CDR2 YFSETQ, per germline. The CDR3 runs to 16 residues. V lost 3 bases to trimming and J lost 4 bases; unmatched junction nucleotides: 4. CDR3 sequence reads: CASSSGTGAGANVLTF. In DNA form, the CDR3 reads TGCGCCAGCAGCTCTGGGACAGGGGCCGGGGCCAACGTCCTGACTTTC.

This clonotype was recorded at least ten times. The chain couples TRBV7-2 to TRBJ2-1; D gene uncertain. CDR1 and CDR2 from the germline V gene are SGHTA and FQGNSA. The CDR3 covers 15 residues. V gave up 4 bases and J gave up 4 bases, with 14 bases separating them. CDR3 coding DNA: TGTGCCAGCAGCTCGACCCTGGGTTCTTACAATGAGCAGTTCTTC. Translating it yields CASSSTLGSYNEQFF.

V gene TRBV5-1 combines with J gene TRBJ2-1; TRBD2 agrees at 16 bases. Germline V gene data show CDR1 as SGHRS and CDR2 as YFSETQ. V gave up 6 bases and J gave up 4 bases; unmatched junction bases: 7. The CDR3 is 17 amino acids. CDR3 sequence reads: CASTGTSGGALYNEQFF. Here the CDR3 DNA reads TGCGCCAGCACCGGGACTAGCGGGGGGGCCCTATACAATGAGCAGTTCTTC.

This clonotype was recorded at least ten times. The rearrangement uses TRBV3-1 and TRBJ2-2; unclear D gene. V was pared by 1 base and J by 3 bases, with 6 bases between. The V gene's germline CDR1 is LGHDT and CDR2 YNNKEL (reference sequence). The length of the CDR3 is 14 residues. The CDR3: CASSQVLDTGELFF. DNA of the CDR3: TGTGCCAGCAGCCAAGTGTTAGACACCGGGGAGCTGTTTTTT.

This clonotype was seen many times. V gene TRBV7-2 combines with J gene TRBJ2-6, with unresolved D. This CDR3 is 15 amino acids long. Germline CDR1 SGHTA, CDR2 FQGNSA. Trimming removed 3 bases from V and 2 bases from J, with 8 bases in between. The chain's CDR3 is CASSLHGTGANVLTF. The CDR3 nucleotides are TGTGCCAGCAGCTTGCATGGAACTGGGGCCAACGTCCTGACTTTC. Combining the CDR3 with reference TRBV7-2 and TRBJ2-6 gives the whole variable domain GAGVSQSPSNKVTEKGKDVELRCDPISGHTALYWYRQSLGQGLEFLIYFQGNSAPDKSGLPSDRFSAERTGGSVSTLTIQRTQQEDSAVYLCASSLHGTGANVLTFGAGSRLTVL.